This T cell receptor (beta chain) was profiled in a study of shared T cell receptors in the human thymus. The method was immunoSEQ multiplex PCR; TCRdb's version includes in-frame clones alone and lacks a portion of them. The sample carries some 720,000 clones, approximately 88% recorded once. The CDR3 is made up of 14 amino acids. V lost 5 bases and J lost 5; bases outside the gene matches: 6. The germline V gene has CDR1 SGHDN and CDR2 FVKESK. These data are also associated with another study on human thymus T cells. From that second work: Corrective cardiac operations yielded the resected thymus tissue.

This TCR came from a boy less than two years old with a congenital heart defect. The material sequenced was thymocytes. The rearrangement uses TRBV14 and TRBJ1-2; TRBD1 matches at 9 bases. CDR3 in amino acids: CASSCGTGCYGYTF. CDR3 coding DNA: TGTGCCAGCAGCTGCGGGACAGGGTGTTATGGCTACACCTTC.